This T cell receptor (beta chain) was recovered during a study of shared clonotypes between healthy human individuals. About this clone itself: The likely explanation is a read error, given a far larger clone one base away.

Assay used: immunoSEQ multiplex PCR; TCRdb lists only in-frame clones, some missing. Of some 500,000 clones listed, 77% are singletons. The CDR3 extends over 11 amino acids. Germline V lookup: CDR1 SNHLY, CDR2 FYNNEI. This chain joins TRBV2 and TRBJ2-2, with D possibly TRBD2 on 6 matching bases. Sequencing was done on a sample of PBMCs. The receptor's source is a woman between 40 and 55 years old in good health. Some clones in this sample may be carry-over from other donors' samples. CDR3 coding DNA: TGTGCCAGCACCCCTTGGGGGGATCTGTTTTTT. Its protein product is CASTPWGDLFF.